The entry below gives a single TCR beta chain sequence along with its context. Original handling: Amplification from reference gene primers served as the basis for estimated nucleated cell counts. This table comes from immunoSEQ multiplex PCR, and its TCRdb copy is limited to in-frame clones, with some not included. V, J and clone size were drawn from that table, and D and trimming were deduced from the DNA. The sample yields about 160,000 clones, 81% seen once. The germline V and J ends were trimmed by 4 bases and 0 bases, with 7 bases remaining between them. Germline V gives CDR1 WNHNN, CDR2 SYGVQD (reference sequence). The CDR3 length is 14 residues. This entry belongs to a study of blood T cell repertoires in COVID-19.

Sequenced: peripheral blood. The chain links TRBV10-1 to TRBJ2-1; unclear D gene. The clonotype comes from a man aged 55 to 69 with active or convalescent COVID-19. CDR3 coding DNA: TGCGCCAGCAGTGTGGCTGGCTCCTACAATGAGCAGTTCTTC. Its translation: CASSVAGSYNEQFF.